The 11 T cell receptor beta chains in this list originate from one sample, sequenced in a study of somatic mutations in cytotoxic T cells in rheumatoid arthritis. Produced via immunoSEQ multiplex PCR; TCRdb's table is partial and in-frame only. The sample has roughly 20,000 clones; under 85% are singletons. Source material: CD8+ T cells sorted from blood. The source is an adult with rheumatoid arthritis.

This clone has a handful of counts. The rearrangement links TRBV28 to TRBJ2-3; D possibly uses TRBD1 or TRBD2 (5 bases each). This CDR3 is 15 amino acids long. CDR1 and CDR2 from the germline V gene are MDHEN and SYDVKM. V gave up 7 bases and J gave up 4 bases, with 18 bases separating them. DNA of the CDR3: TGTGCCAGCACCTCGGGGCAGGGTGGCGCAGATACGCAGTATTTT. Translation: CASTSGQGGADTQYF.

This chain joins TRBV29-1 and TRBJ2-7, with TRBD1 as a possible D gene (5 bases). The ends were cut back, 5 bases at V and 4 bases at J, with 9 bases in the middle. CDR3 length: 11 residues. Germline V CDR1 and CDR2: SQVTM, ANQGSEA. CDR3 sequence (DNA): TGCAGCGTTCCAGGGAATTACGAGCAGTACTTC. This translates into CSVPGNYEQYF.

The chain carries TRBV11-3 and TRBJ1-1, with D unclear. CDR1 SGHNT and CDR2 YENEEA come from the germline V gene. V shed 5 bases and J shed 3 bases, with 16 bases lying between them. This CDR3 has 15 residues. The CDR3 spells CASSPRRGADTEAFF. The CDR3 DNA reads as TGTGCCAGCAGCCCTCGTCGGGGAGCTGACACTGAAGCTTTCTTT. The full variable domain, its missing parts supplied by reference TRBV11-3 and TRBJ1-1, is EAGVVQSPRYKIIEKKQPVAFWCNPISGHNTLYWYLQNLGQGPELLIRYENEEAVDDSQLPKDRFSAERLKGVDSTLKIQPAELGDSAVYLCASSPRRGADTEAFFGQGTRLTVV.

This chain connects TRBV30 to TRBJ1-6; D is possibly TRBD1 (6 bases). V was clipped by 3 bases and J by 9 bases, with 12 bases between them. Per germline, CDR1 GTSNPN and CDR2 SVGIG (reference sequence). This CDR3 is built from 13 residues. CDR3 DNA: TGTGCCTGGAGCGCCGGACAGCTTTCACCCCTCCACTTT. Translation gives CAWSAGQLSPLHF.

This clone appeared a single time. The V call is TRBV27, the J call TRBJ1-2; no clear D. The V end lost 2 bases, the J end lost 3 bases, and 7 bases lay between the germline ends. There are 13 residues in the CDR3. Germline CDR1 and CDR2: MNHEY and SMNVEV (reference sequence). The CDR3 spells CASSLGEDYGYTF. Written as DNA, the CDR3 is TGTGCCAGCAGTTTAGGTGAGGACTATGGCTACACCTTC.

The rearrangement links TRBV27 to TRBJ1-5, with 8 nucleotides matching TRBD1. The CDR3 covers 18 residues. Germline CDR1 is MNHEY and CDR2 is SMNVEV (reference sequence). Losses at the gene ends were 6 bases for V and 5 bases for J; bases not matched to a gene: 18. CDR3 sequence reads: CASSKLYAPQGVDQPQHF. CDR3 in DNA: TGTGCCAGCAGCAAGTTATACGCCCCACAGGGGGTTGATCAGCCCCAGCATTTT.

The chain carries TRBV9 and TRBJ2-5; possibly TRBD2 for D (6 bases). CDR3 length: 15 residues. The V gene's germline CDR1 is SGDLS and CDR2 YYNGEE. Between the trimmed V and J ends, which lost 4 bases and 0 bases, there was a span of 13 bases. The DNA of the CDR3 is TGTGCCAGCAGCCTTGGCCTAGCGCACCAAGAGACCCAGTACTTC. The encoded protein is CASSLGLAHQETQYF.

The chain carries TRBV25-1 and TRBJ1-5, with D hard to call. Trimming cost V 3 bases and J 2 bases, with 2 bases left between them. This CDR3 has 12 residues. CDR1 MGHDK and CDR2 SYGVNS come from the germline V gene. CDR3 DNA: TGTGCCAGCAGTGATGGCAATCAGCCCCAGCATTTT. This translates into CASSDGNQPQHF.

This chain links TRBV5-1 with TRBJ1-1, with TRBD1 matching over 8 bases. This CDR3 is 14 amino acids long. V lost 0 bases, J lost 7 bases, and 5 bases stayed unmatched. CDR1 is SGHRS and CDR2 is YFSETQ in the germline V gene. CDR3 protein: CASSLGSGGYEAFF. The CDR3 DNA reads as TGCGCCAGCAGCTTGGGTTCAGGGGGCTATGAAGCTTTCTTT.

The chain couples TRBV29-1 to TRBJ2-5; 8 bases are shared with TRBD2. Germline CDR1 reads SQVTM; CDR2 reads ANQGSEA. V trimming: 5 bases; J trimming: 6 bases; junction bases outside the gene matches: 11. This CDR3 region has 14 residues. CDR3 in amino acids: CSVLSREGGKTQYF. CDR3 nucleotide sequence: TGCAGCGTTTTGTCTCGGGAGGGTGGGAAGACCCAGTACTTC.

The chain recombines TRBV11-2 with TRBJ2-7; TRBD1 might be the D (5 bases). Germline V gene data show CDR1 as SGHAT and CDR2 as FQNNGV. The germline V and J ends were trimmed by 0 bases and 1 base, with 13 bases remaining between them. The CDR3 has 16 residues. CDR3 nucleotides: TGTGCCAGCAGCTTAGATTTGGGGCGCGGATCCTACGAGCAGTACTTC. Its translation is CASSLDLGRGSYEQYF.